This T cell receptor (beta chain) is drawn from a study of cytomegalovirus exposure and HLA in healthy donors. The study, taken as a whole, reports: For most TCR beta V segments, an earlier analysis put the productive rate at about 87% or about 30% of the time.

Use of 60 Vbeta and 13 Jbeta primers characterized the PCR. TCRdb's table, derived via immunoSEQ multiplex PCR, lists solely in-frame clones and lacks some. The sample contains roughly 120,000 clones, 65% to 80% of which appear only once. This clone has only a few counts. Its target is unknown. Donors were ostensibly healthy at sampling, although undocumented immune exposures were probable. Sequenced material: PBMCs. The sequence derives from a woman in her thirties or forties in good health and CMV-seropositive.

The CDR3 reads CASSEPVLAETVDTQYF. The CDR3 coding sequence is TGTGCCAGCAGCGAGCCGGTACTAGCAGAAACGGTGGATACGCAGTATTTT. The chain combines TRBV9 with TRBJ2-3; a weak D match, TRBD2 (6 bases). Germline loops: CDR1 SGDLS, CDR2 YYNGEE. The CDR3 spans 17 residues. Trimming removed 3 bases at V and 6 bases at J, with 23 bases between.